The 32 T cell receptor beta chains in this list originate from one sample, sequenced in a study of blood T cells in healthy people across ages. A second PCR, run for roughly 7 to 11 cycles, used a sample-barcoded 5' primer plus a J-beta primer mix. MiXCR, run by TCRdb on the 5' RACE reads, gives a single entry per CDR3 protein. The table records 1.5 million to 2 million distinct CDR3 sequences, 49% of them present only once. Sequenced sample: blood. These receptors were obtained from a woman aged 35 to 49 in good health.

The CDR3 protein is CASSYSKSDTQYF. The CDR3 bases are TGTGCCAGCAGTTACTCGAAGTCTGATACGCAGTATTTT. The chain joins TRBV6-5 to TRBJ2-3, with D unresolved. Between the trimmed V and J ends, which lost 0 bases and 6 bases, there was a span of 7 bases. The CDR3 contains 13 residues. Germline V CDR1 and CDR2: MNHEY, SVGAGI.

About this clonotype: Lacking the conserved final phenylalanine or tryptophan, this CDR3 likely reflects a read error. The V and J genes are TRBV7-2 and TRBJ1-2; 9 bases fit TRBD1. The V and J ends lost 3 bases and 6 bases, in that order; junction bases with no gene match: 8. Germline values: CDR1 SGHTA, CDR2 FQGNSA. The CDR3 spans 15 residues. The DNA for the CDR3 is TGTGCCAGCAGCTTTAAAGTCGGGACAGGGAATGGCTACACCTCC. Its protein is CASSFKVGTGNGYTS.

In nucleotides, the CDR3 is TGTGCCAGCAGTCGCCCCCCTCAGGGGGCATGGGAGCAGTACTTC. Protein product: CASSRPPQGAWEQYF. The V gene is TRBV28, the J gene TRBJ2-7; 8 bases map to TRBD1. Losses at the gene ends were 5 bases for V and 7 bases for J; bases not matched to a gene: 13. Germline CDR1 and CDR2: MDHEN and SYDVKM. This CDR3 region has 15 residues.

In DNA form, the CDR3 reads TGTGCCAGCAGCTTTGATTGGGGTGGATCACCCCTCCACTTT. Encoded protein: CASSFDWGGSPLHF. The chain uses TRBV7-2 and TRBJ1-6; D is uncertain. V was pared by 3 bases and J by 10 bases, with 13 bases between. The CDR3 extends over 14 amino acids. Germline assignment: CDR1 SGHTA and CDR2 FQGNSA.

The V and J genes are TRBV5-5 and TRBJ1-4; D remains unclear. V dropped 3 bases and J dropped 12 bases, with 15 bases sitting between them. The CDR3 contains 13 residues. The germline CDR1 and CDR2 sequences are SGHKS and YYEKEE (reference sequence). CDR3 DNA: TGTGCCAGCAGCTCCCGAGGACCTAACGAACTGTTTTTT. This gives the protein CASSSRGPNELFF.

The table lists this clonotype with many counts. The gene calls are TRBV6-2 or TRBV6-3 and TRBJ2-5; 10 bases match TRBD2. The germline gives CDR1 MNHEY, CDR2 SVGEGT. V was pared by 2 bases and J by 2 bases, with 11 bases of the junction left unmatched. The CDR3 length is 18 residues. In DNA form, the CDR3 reads TGTGCCAGCAGTTACCAAGTGGGACTAGCGAAAGTACAAGAGACCCAGTACTTC. Amino acid sequence: CASSYQVGLAKVQETQYF.

A single count supports this clonotype. This chain connects TRBV27 to TRBJ1-5; D may be TRBD1 (5 bases). V was clipped by 7 bases and J by 3 bases, with 19 bases between them. CDR3 length: 16 residues. The germline V gene has CDR1 MNHEY and CDR2 SMNVEV (reference sequence). CDR3 protein: CASTKTGTFLNQPQHF. CDR3 sequence (DNA): TGTGCCAGCACTAAAACCGGGACTTTCCTCAATCAGCCCCAGCATTTT.

This clonotype has just a few counts. This chain links TRBV24-1 with TRBJ2-4, with unresolved D. V was trimmed by 4 bases and J by 0 bases, leaving 12 bases between them. The germline V gene has CDR1 KGHDR and CDR2 SFDVKD. The CDR3 length is 16 residues. CDR3 loop: CATSDSGFLAKNIQYF. CDR3 in DNA: TGTGCCACCAGTGACTCCGGGTTCCTAGCCAAAAACATTCAGTACTTC.

This clonotype was observed a handful of times. J is TRBJ2-5 and V is TRBV6-5, with no clear D. Trimming took off 8 bases at V and 2 bases at J, with 6 bases between the two ends. This CDR3 region has 11 residues. Per the germline V gene, CDR1 is MNHEY and CDR2 is SVGAGI. The CDR3 here is CASASQETQYF. CDR3 nucleotides: TGTGCCAGCGCGTCTCAAGAGACCCAGTACTTC.

A single count supports this clonotype. The chain has TRBV20-1 and TRBJ2-1; the D gene is possibly TRBD1 (6 bases). The CDR3 is 14 amino acids. Trimming removed 6 bases at V and 2 bases at J, with 14 bases between. Germline V gene lookup returns CDR1 DFQATT and CDR2 SNEGSKA (reference sequence). The CDR3 bases are TGCAGTGCCCCCGACAGGTCAACCTACAATGAGCAGTTCTTC. Residues: CSAPDRSTYNEQFF.

With respect to this clonotype: A single base separates this from a much larger clone, so it may be a read error. The rearrangement uses TRBV28 and TRBJ2-5, with D hard to call. The end of the DNA is better explained by TRBJ2-1, so the J call may be wrong. From germline, CDR1 is MDHEN and CDR2 SYDVKM. The CDR3 is 15 residues long. This CDR3 is CASRVPGLVTETQFF. DNA for the CDR3: TGTGCCAGCAGGGTCCCGGGCCTCGTTACGGAGACCCAGTTCTTC.

The CDR3 here is CASSQDLGQGDYTF. Here the CDR3 DNA reads TGCGCCAGCAGCCAAGATCTCGGACAGGGAGACTACACCTTC. The chain is built from TRBV4-1 and TRBJ1-2; 8 nucleotides align to TRBD1. Trimming removed 0 bases from V and 10 bases from J; junction bases left unmatched: 7. CDR1 is MGHRA, CDR2 YSYEKL, per germline. The CDR3 length is 14 residues.

The V and J genes are TRBV6-2 or TRBV6-3 and TRBJ2-4, with TRBD2 as a possible D gene (5 bases). The J call is uncertain, as TRBJ2-7 better fits the DNA end. This CDR3 is built from 15 residues. Per the germline V gene, CDR1 is MNHEY and CDR2 is SVGEGT. The CDR3 sequence: CASSYGGTGYNEQYF. The CDR3, as DNA: TGTGCCAGCAGTTACGGAGGAACGGGGTACAACGAGCAGTACTTC.

The chain carries TRBV10-3 and TRBJ2-3; no firm D call. Germline V gives CDR1 ENHRY, CDR2 SYGVKD. CDR3 length: 14 residues. V shed 3 bases and J shed 2 bases, with 9 bases lying between them. The CDR3 loop is CAISDLQYTDTQYF. DNA of the CDR3: TGTGCCATCAGTGATTTGCAATACACAGATACGCAGTATTTT.

This chain links TRBV16 with TRBJ1-6, with 7 bases fitting TRBD1. The length of the CDR3 is 15 residues. V lost 0 bases to trimming and J lost 10 bases; unmatched junction nucleotides: 6. Germline CDR1 KGHSY, CDR2 FQNENV. Here the CDR3 reads CASSQSDREASPLHF. For the CDR3, the DNA is TGTGCCAGCAGCCAATCTGACAGGGAGGCATCACCCCTCCACTTT.

The chain has TRBV12-1 and TRBJ1-2. TRBV12-1 is noted as a pseudogene. The CDR3 covers 14 residues. The CDR3 protein is CASSFPTRYKGYTF. The CDR3, as DNA: TGTGCCAGCAGCTTCCCTACAAGATATAAAGGCTACACCTTC.

Written as DNA, the CDR3 is TGCAGTGCTAGGAGCCCCGTCGAGTCCCCCTACGAGCAGTACTTC. It yields the protein CSARSPVESPYEQYF. J is TRBJ2-7 and V is TRBV20-1; D ambiguous. CDR3 length equals 15 residues. Germline V CDR1 and CDR2: DFQATT, SNEGSKA (reference sequence). Trimming pared 3 bases from V and 2 bases from J, leaving 17 bases between.

This clonotype has just a few counts. The V and J genes are TRBV28 and TRBJ2-3; tentative D call: TRBD2 (7 bases). Trimming removed 3 bases at V and 0 bases at J, with 13 bases between. The length of the CDR3 is 16 residues. From germline, CDR1 is MDHEN and CDR2 SYDVKM. CDR3 amino acids: CASSFRRGPSTDTQYF. The CDR3 bases are TGTGCCAGCAGTTTTAGGCGGGGGCCTAGCACAGATACGCAGTATTTT. Using reference TRBV28 and TRBJ2-3 for the parts outside the CDR3, the full variable domain is DVKVTQSSRYLVKRTGEKVFLECVQDMDHENMFWYRQDPGLGLRLIYFSYDVKMKEKGDIPEGYSVSREKKERFSLILESASTNQTSMYLCASSFRRGPSTDTQYFGPGTRLTVL.

Comments on this clonotype: A junction end diverges from the germline sequence, so it may reflect a read error. The gene calls are TRBV5-1 and TRBJ1-2; tentative D call: TRBD1 (5 bases). This CDR3 has 15 amino acids. Germline loops: CDR1 SGHRS, CDR2 YFSETQ. CDR3 amino acids: CASSYGITDRDGHTF. Written as DNA, the CDR3 is TGCGCCAGCAGCTATGGGATAACAGACAGAGATGGCCACACCTTC.

The rearrangement joins TRBV20-1 to TRBJ1-5; 11 bases fit TRBD1. Germline values: CDR1 DFQATT, CDR2 SNEGSKA (reference sequence). The CDR3 extends over 15 amino acids. Trimming removed 5 bases from V and 5 bases from J; junction bases left unmatched: 8. The CDR3 sequence is CSAFGQGAGYQPQHF. Written as DNA, the CDR3 is TGCAGTGCTTTTGGACAGGGGGCAGGGTATCAGCCCCAGCATTTT.

V is TRBV5-1 and J is TRBJ2-7, with 9 bases identical to TRBD1. Germline V gene lookup returns CDR1 SGHRS and CDR2 YFSETQ. With V trimmed by 0 bases and J by 0 bases, 16 bases remained unmatched. There are 20 residues in the CDR3. DNA for the CDR3: TGCGCCAGCAGCTTGGACCCCAGAACAGGGGGCCGGCGGTCCTCCTACGAGCAGTACTTC. The encoded protein is CASSLDPRTGGRRSSYEQYF. The full variable domain, completed using reference TRBV5-1 and TRBJ2-7, is KAGVTQTPRYLIKTRGQQVTLSCSPISGHRSVSWYQQTPGQGLQFLFEYFSETQRNKGNFPGRFSGRQFSNSRSEMNVSTLELGDSALYLCASSLDPRTGGRRSSYEQYFGPGTRLTVT.

This rearrangement joins TRBV27 to TRBJ2-3; a weak D match, TRBD1 (6 bases). V lost 6 bases, J lost 0 bases, and 10 bases lay in between. The CDR3 extends over 14 amino acids. Germline V gene sequence: CDR1 MNHEY, CDR2 SMNVEV (reference sequence). CDR3 sequence: CASRGTTSTDTQYF. As DNA, the CDR3 is TGTGCCAGCAGGGGGACAACTAGCACAGATACGCAGTATTTT.

CDR3 bases: TGCAGTGCTAGCACCCCGGGACAGGTCTACGAGCAGTACTTC. Translation gives CSASTPGQVYEQYF. The rearrangement uses TRBV20-1 and TRBJ2-4, with 8 bases fitting TRBD1. The J call could be wrong; TRBJ2-7 is a better fit for the DNA end. The CDR3 has 14 amino acids. Per germline, CDR1 DFQATT and CDR2 SNEGSKA (reference sequence).

The rearrangement links TRBV3-1 to TRBJ2-1; D is possibly TRBD1 or TRBD2 (6 bases each). Germline-derived CDR1 and CDR2 are LGHDT and YNNKEL (reference sequence). This CDR3 has 21 amino acids. Trimming cost V 0 bases and J 4 bases, with 28 bases left between them. The CDR3 DNA sequence: TGTGCCAGCAGCCAAGACCGATCAGGGGTTTGGACTATTCCCACGTACAATGAGCAGTTCTTC. The encoded protein is CASSQDRSGVWTIPTYNEQFF.

This clonotype was observed a few times. The genes are TRBV10-3 and TRBJ2-5; D is possibly TRBD1 (5 bases). There are 14 residues in the CDR3. V lost 2 bases and J 1 base, leaving 8 bases between the germline ends. Germline loops: CDR1 ENHRY, CDR2 SYGVKD. The CDR3: CAISEVTAQETQYF. The CDR3 DNA reads as TGTGCCATCAGTGAGGTGACAGCCCAAGAGACCCAGTACTTC.

This clonotype was detected a few times. The chain carries TRBV4-3 and TRBJ1-1; a weak D match, TRBD1 (5 bases). The V gene's germline CDR1 is LGHNA and CDR2 YSLEER. The CDR3 totals 13 residues. V was shortened by 4 bases and J by 8 bases, with 14 bases between the two germline ends. The CDR3 region is CASSLGEGREAFF. CDR3 DNA sequence: TGCGCCAGCAGCCTGGGGGAGGGTAGGGAAGCTTTCTTT.

The chain employs TRBV6-2 or TRBV6-3 and TRBJ2-1; 8 nucleotides match TRBD2. The CDR3 spans 12 residues. Germline assignment: CDR1 MNHEY and CDR2 SVGEGT. CDR3: CAIAGNYNEQFF. The DNA for the CDR3 is TGTGCGATAGCGGGAAACTACAATGAGCAGTTCTTC.

The chain recombines TRBV9 with TRBJ1-2; 7 bases map to TRBD1. The CDR3 runs to 15 residues. J lost 4 bases, V lost 4 bases, and 10 bases had no gene match. The germline CDR1 and CDR2 sequences are SGDLS and YYNGEE. In nucleotides, the CDR3 is TGTGCCAGCAGCTCCCTGGGGACAGACAGCTATGGCTACACCTTC. Protein: CASSSLGTDSYGYTF.

This clonotype was detected ten times or more. A single base separates this from a much larger clone, so it may be a read error. This sequence joins TRBV5-1 and TRBJ2-5, with D unresolved. CDR1 and CDR2 (germline): SGHRS, YFSETQ. CDR3 length equals 11 residues. CDR3 protein: CASSAKETQYF. The DNA for the CDR3 is TGTGCCAGCAGCGCCAAAGAGACCCAGTACTTC.

J is TRBJ2-1 and V is TRBV29-1; 9 bases agree with TRBD2. Germline trimming cut 1 base from V and 4 bases from J; bases unmatched to any gene: 8. CDR1 is SQVTM, CDR2 ANQGSEA, per germline. This CDR3 comprises 16 residues. The CDR3 reads CSVEGGRLAGYNEQFF. The CDR3 coding sequence is TGCAGCGTTGAAGGGGGAAGGCTAGCGGGGTACAATGAGCAGTTCTTC.

This chain links TRBV6-1 with TRBJ2-5; D possibly corresponds to TRBD1 (5 bases). TRBJ2-7 explains the end of the DNA better; the J call may be wrong. The germline V gene has CDR1 MNHNS and CDR2 SASEGT. This CDR3 has 14 residues. The DNA for the CDR3 is TGTGCCAGCAGTGAAGCGGACACAACCTACGAGCAGTACTTC. This sequence encodes CASSEADTTYEQYF.

J is TRBJ2-2 and V is TRBV19; 7 bases line up with TRBD1. The J segment lost 4 bases and the V segment lost 6 bases, leaving 5 bases of the junction unmatched. The CDR3 consists of 14 residues. Germline lookup yields CDR1 LNHDA and CDR2 SQIVND (reference sequence). CDR3 nucleotides: TGTGCCAGTAGCATTAGGGGGCCCACCGGGGAGCTGTTTTTT. Its translation is CASSIRGPTGELFF.